This TCR beta chain was identified during a study of cytomegalovirus exposure and HLA in healthy donors. Primers included in the PCR were 60 Vbeta and 13 Jbeta primers. Clones were read by immunoSEQ multiplex PCR, and TCRdb kept only the in-frame ones, dropping some. Among 90,000 or so clones, about 79% were seen once, and the ten largest hold 3.5% to 4%. This clone was seen more than once but under ten times. Trimming shortened V by 5 bases and J by 2 bases, and 7 bases separated the two germline ends. Germline V CDR1 and CDR2: LNHDA, SQIVND (reference sequence). The CDR3 is made up of 13 amino acids.

This sequence was found in a man aged 50-59 years in good health and CMV-seronegative. This chain uses TRBV19 with TRBJ1-3; no definite D call. The material sequenced was PBMCs. CDR3 sequence reads: CASSGATGNTIYF. As DNA, the CDR3 is TGTGCCAGTAGTGGAGCGACTGGAAACACCATATATTTT. The entire variable domain, with the rest obtained from reference TRBV19 and TRBJ1-3, is as follows: DGGITQSPKYLFRKEGQNVTLSCEQNLNHDAMYWYRQDPGQGLRLIYYSQIVNDFQKGDIAEGYSVSREKKESFPLTVTSAQKNPTAFYLCASSGATGNTIYFGEGSWLTVV.